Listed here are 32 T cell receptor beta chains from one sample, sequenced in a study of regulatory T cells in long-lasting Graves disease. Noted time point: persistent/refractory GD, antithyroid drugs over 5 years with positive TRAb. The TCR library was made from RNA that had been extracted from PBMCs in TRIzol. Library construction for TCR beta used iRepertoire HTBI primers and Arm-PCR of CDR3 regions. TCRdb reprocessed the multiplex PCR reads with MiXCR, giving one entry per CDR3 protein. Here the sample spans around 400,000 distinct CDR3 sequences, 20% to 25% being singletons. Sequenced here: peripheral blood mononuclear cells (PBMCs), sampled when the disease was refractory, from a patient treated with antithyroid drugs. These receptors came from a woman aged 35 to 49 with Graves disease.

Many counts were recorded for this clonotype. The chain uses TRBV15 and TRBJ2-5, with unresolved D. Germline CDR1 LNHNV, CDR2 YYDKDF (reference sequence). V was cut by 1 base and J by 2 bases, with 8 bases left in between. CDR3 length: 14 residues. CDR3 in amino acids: CATSRAYQQETQYF. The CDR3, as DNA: TGTGCCACCAGCAGAGCCTACCAACAAGAGACCCAGTACTTC.

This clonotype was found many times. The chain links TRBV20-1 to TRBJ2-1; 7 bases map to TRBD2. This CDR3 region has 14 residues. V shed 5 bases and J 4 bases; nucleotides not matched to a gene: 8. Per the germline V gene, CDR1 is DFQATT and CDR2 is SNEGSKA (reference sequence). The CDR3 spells CSALAGERYNEQFF. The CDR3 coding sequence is TGCAGTGCTCTTGCGGGAGAAAGGTACAATGAGCAGTTCTTC.

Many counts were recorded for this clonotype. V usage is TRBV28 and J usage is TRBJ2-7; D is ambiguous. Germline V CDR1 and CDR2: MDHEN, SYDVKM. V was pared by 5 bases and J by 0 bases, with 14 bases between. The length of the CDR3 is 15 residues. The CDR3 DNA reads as TGTGCCAGCAGTCCCACGGACCGATACTCCTACGAGCAGTACTTC. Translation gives CASSPTDRYSYEQYF.

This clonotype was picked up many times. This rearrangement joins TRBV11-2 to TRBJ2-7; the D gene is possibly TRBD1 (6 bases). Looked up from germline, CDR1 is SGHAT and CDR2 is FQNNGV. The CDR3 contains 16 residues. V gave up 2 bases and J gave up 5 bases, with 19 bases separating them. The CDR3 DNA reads TGTGCCAGCAGCTTATCGGGACACCACCCAAACCACGAGCAGTACTTC. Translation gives CASSLSGHHPNHEQYF.

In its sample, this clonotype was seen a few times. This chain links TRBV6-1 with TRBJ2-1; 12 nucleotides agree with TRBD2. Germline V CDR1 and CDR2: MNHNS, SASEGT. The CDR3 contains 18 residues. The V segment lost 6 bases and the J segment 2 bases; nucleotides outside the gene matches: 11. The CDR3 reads CASSRLAGGLLTYNEQFF. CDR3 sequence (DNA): TGTGCCAGCAGCCGTCTAGCGGGAGGGCTGTTGACCTACAATGAGCAGTTCTTC.

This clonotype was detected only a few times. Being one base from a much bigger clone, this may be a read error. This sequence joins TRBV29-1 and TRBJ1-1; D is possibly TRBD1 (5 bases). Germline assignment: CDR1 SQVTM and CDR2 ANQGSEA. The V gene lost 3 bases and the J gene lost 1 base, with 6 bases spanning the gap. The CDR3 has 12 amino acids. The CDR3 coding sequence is TGCAGCGTTGACAGGGCGAACACTGAAGCTTTCTTT. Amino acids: CSVDRANTEAFF. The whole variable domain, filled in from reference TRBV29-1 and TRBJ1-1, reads SAVISQKPSRDICQRGTSLTIQCQVDSQVTMMFWYRQQPGQSLTLIATANQGSEATYESGFVIDKFPISRPNLTFSTLTVSNMSPEDSSIYLCSVDRANTEAFFGQGTRLTVV.

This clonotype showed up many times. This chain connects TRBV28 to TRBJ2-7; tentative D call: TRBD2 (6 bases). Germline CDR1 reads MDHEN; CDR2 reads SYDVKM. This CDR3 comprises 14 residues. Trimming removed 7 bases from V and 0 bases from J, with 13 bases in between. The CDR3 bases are TGTGCCAGCACGAATAGCGGAAGCTCCTACGAGCAGTACTTC. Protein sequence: CASTNSGSSYEQYF. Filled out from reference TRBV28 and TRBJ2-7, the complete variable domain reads DVKVTQSSRYLVKRTGEKVFLECVQDMDHENMFWYRQDPGLGLRLIYFSYDVKMKEKGDIPEGYSVSREKKERFSLILESASTNQTSMYLCASTNSGSSYEQYFGPGTRLTVT.

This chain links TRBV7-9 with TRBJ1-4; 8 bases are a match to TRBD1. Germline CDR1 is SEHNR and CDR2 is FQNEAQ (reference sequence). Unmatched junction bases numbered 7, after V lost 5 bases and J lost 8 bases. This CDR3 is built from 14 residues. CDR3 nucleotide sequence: TGTGCCAGCAGCGGAACAGGGGGAAAAGAAAAACTGTTTTTT. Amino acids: CASSGTGGKEKLFF.

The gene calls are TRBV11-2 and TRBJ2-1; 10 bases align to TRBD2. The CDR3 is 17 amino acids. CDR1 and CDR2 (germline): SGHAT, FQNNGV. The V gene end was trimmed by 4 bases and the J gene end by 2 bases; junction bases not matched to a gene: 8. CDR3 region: CASSWRPGLATYNEQFF. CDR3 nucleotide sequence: TGTGCCAGCAGCTGGCGACCGGGACTAGCGACCTACAATGAGCAGTTCTTC. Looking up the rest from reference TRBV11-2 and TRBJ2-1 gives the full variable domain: EAGVAQSPRYKIIEKRQSVAFWCNPISGHATLYWYQQILGQGPKLLIQFQNNGVVDDSQLPKDRFSAERLKGVDSTLKIQPAKLEDSAVYLCASSWRPGLATYNEQFFGPGTRLTVL.

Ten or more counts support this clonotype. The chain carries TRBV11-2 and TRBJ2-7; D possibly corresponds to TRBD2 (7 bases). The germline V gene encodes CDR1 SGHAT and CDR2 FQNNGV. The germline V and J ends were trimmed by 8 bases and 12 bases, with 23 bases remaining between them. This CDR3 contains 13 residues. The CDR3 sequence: CASLGGAGDRLYF. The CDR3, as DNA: TGTGCCAGCCTGGGGGGGGCTGGAGATCGATTGTACTTC.

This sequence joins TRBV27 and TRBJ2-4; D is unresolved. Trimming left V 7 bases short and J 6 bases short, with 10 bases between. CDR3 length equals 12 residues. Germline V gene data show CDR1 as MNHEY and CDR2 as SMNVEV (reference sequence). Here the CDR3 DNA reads TGTGCCAGCACCCCAGTAGGAAACATTCAGTACTTC. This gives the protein CASTPVGNIQYF.

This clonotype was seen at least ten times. This CDR3 is CASTGTGRNTEAFF. The CDR3 DNA reads as TGTGCCAGCACCGGGACAGGGAGGAACACTGAAGCTTTCTTT. The chain carries TRBV2 and TRBJ1-1, with TRBD1 identical over 9 bases. This CDR3 has 14 amino acids. V trimming: 7 bases; J trimming: 1 base; junction bases outside the gene matches: 4. Per the germline V gene, CDR1 is SNHLY and CDR2 is FYNNEI. The full variable domain, rest sourced from reference TRBV2 and TRBJ1-1, is EPEVTQTPSHQVTQMGQEVILRCVPISNHLYFYWYRQILGQKVEFLVSFYNNEISEKSEIFDDQFSVERPDGSNFTLKIRSTKLEDSAMYFCASTGTGRNTEAFFGQGTRLTVV.

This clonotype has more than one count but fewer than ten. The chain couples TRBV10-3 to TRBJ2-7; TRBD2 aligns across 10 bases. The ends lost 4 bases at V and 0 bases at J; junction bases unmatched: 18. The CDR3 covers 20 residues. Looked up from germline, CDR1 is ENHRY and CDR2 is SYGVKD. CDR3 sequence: CAISVPSLWTSGESSYEQYF. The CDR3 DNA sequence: TGTGCCATCAGTGTACCTTCGCTTTGGACTAGCGGAGAAAGCTCCTACGAGCAGTACTTC.

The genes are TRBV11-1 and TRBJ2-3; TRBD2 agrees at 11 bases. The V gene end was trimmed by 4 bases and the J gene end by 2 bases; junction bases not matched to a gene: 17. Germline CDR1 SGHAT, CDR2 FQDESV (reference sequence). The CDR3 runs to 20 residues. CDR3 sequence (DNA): TGTGCCAGCAGCTCGAACGTACTAGCGGGAGTACCCGTATTCACAGATACGCAGTATTTT. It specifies CASSSNVLAGVPVFTDTQYF.

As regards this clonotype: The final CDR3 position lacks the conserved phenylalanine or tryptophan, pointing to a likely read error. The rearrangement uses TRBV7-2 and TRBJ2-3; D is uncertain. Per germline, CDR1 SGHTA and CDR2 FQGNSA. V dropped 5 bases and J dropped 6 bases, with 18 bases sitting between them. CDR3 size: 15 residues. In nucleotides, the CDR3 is TGTGCCAGCAGCCTAGTGGGGTTTGGTGACGATACGCAGTATGTT. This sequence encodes CASSLVGFGDDTQYV.

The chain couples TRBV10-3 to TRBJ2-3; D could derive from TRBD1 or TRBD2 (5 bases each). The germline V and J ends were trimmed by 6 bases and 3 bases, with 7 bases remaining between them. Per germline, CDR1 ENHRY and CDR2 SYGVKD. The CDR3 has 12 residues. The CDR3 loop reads CAIRRGTDTQYF. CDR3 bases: TGTGCCATCAGGAGGGGAACAGATACGCAGTATTTT.

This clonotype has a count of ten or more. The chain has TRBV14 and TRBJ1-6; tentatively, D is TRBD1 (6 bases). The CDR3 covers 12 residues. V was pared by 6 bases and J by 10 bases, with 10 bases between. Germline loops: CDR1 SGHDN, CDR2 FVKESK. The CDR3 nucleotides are TGTGCCAGCAGTCGGACAGCATCACCCCTCCACTTT. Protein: CASSRTASPLHF. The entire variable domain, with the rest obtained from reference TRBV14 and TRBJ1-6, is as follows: EAGVTQFPSHSVIEKGQTVTLRCDPISGHDNLYWYRRVMGKEIKFLLHFVKESKQDESGMPNNRFLAERTGGTYSTLKVQPAELEDSGVYFCASSRTASPLHFGNGTRLTVT.

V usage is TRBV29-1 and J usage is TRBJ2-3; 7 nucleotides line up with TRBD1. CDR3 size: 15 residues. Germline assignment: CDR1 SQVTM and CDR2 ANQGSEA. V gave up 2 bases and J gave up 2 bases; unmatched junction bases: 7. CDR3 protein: CSVERIGQATDTQYF. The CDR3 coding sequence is TGCAGCGTTGAAAGGATTGGACAGGCCACAGATACGCAGTATTTT.

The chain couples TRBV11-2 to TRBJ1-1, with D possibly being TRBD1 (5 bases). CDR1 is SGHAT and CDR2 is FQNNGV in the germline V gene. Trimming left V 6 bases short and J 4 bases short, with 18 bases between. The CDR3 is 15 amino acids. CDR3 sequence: CASRPGDGWSTEAFF. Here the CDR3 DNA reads TGTGCCAGCAGACCCGGGGACGGCTGGAGCACTGAAGCTTTCTTT.

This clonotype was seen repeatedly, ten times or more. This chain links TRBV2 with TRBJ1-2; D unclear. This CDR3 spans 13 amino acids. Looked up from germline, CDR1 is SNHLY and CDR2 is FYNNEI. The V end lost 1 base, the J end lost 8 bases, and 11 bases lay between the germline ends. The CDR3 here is CASSEVGGEGYTF. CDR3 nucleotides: TGTGCCAGCAGTGAAGTAGGCGGGGAGGGCTACACCTTC.

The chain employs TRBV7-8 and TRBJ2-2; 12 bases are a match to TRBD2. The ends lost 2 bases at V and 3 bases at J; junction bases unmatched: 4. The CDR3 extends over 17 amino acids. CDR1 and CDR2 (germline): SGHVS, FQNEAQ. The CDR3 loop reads CASSLRGTSGYTGELFF. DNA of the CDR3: TGTGCCAGCAGCTTAAGAGGGACTAGCGGGTACACCGGGGAGCTGTTTTTT.

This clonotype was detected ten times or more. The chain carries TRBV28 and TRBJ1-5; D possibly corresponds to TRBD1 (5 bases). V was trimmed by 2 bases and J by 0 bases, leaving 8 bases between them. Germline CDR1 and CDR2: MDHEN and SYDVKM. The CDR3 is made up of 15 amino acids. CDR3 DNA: TGTGCCAGCAGTTTAATGGGGGATAGCAATCAGCCCCAGCATTTT. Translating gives CASSLMGDSNQPQHF.

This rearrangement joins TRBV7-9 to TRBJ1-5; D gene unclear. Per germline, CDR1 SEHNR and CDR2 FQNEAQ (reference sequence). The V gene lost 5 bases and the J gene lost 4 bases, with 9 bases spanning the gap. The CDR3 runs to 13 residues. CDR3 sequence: CASSLADNQPQHF. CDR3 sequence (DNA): TGTGCCAGCAGCCTCGCGGATAATCAGCCCCAGCATTTT.

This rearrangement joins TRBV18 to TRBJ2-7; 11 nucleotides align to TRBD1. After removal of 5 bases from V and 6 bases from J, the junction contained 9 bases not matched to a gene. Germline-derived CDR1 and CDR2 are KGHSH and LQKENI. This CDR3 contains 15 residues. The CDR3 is CASSTSGQGASEQYF. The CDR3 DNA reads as TGTGCCAGCTCAACTTCCGGACAGGGGGCGTCCGAGCAGTACTTC.

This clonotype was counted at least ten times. The CDR3 region is CASNYSGTSGMEQYF. CDR3 nucleotide sequence: TGTGCCAGCAATTATTCCGGGACTAGCGGGATGGAGCAGTACTTC. The chain has TRBV6-5 and TRBJ2-7, with TRBD2 matching over 13 bases. CDR1 is MNHEY and CDR2 is SVGAGI in the germline V gene. The CDR3 is 15 amino acids. The V gene end was trimmed by 7 bases and the J gene end by 7 bases; junction bases not matched to a gene: 10.

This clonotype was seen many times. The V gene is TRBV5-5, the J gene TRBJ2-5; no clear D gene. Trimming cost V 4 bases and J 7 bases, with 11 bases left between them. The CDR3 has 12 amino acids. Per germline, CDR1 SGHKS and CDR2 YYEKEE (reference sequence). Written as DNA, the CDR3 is TGTGCCAGCAGCACAAAGAAATGGACCCAGTACTTC. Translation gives CASSTKKWTQYF.

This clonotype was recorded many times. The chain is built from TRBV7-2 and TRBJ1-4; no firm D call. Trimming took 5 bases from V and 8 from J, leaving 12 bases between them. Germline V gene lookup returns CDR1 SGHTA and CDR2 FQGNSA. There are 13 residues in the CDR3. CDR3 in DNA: TGTGCCAGCAGCCGTAGACCGGGCGAAAAACTGTTTTTT. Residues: CASSRRPGEKLFF.

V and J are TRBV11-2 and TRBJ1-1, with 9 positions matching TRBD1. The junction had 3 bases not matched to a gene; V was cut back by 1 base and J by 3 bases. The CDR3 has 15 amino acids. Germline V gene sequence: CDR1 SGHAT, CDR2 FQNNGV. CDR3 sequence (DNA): TGTGCCAGCAGCTTAGCCGACAGGGGGGACACTGAAGCTTTCTTT. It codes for CASSLADRGDTEAFF.

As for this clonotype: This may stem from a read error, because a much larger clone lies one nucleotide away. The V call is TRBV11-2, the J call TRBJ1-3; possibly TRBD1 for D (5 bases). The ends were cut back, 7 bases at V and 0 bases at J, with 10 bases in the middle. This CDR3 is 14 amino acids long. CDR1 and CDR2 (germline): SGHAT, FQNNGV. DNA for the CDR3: TGTGCCAGCATGCAAAGGGGCTCTGGAAACACCATATATTTT. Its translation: CASMQRGSGNTIYF.

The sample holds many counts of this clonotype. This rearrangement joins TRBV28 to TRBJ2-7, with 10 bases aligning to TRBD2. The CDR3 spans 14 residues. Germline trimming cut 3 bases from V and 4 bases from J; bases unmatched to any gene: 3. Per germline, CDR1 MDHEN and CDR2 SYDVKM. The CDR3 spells CASSFVTSGYEQYF. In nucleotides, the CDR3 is TGTGCCAGCAGTTTTGTGACTAGCGGGTACGAGCAGTACTTC.

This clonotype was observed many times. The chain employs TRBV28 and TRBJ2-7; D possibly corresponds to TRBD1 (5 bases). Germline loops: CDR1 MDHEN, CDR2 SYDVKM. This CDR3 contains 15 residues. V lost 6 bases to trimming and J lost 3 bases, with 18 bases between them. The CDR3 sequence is CASSLGFGQGYEQYF. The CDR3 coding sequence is TGTGCCAGCAGCCTTGGGTTTGGGCAGGGCTACGAGCAGTACTTC. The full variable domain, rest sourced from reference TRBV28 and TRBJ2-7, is DVKVTQSSRYLVKRTGEKVFLECVQDMDHENMFWYRQDPGLGLRLIYFSYDVKMKEKGDIPEGYSVSREKKERFSLILESASTNQTSMYLCASSLGFGQGYEQYFGPGTRLTVT.

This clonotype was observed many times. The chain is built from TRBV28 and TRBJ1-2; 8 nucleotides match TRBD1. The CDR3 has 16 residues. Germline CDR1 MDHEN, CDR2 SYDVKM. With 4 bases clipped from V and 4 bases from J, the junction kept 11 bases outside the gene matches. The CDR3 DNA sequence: TGTGCCAGCAGTTCCCGGGACAGGACGCGGGGCTATGGCTACACCTTC. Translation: CASSSRDRTRGYGYTF.